Listed below are T cell receptor beta chains from one sample, sequenced in a study of blood T cell repertoires in COVID-19. Sequencing used immunoSEQ multiplex PCR; TCRdb keeps in-frame clones, though not all of them. This sample yields about 160,000 clones, of which roughly 85% are seen a single time; 2.5% to 4% belongs to the top ten. What was sequenced was peripheral blood. These receptors were obtained from a human donor with acute or convalescent COVID-19. The donor label of this sample is uncertain. Each CDR3 is given with its conserved first and last residue. A D gene is named only where the DNA matches it firmly. Clone size is stated in some rows and not others, as once, few, many or a class when expanded.

v_call	j_call	d_call	clone_size	cdr3_aa	cdr3_nt
TRBV5-8	TRBJ2-7	.	.	CASSLHGNSYEQYF	TGTGCCAGCAGCTTACACGGGAACTCCTACGAGCAGTACTTC
TRBV7-2	TRBJ1-2	TRBD1	.	CASSFRDRPYPTF	TGTGCCAGCAGTTTCCGGGACAGGCCCTACCCCACCTTC
TRBV28	TRBJ2-5	TRBD2	.	CASSLFQGGSQETQYF	TGTGCCAGCAGTTTATTTCAGGGAGGGAGCCAAGAGACCCAGTACTTC
TRBV9	TRBJ2-2	.	few	CASSAQQVNTGELFF	TGTGCCAGCAGCGCCCAACAGGTTAACACCGGGGAGCTGTTTTTT
TRBV5-1	TRBJ2-5	TRBD1	.	CASSLREQGGQYF	TGCGCCAGCAGCTTGAGAGAACAGGGGGGACAGTACTTC
TRBV6-1	TRBJ2-1	TRBD1	.	CASSETGDREQFF	TGTGCCAGCAGTGAAACAGGGGACCGGGAGCAGTTCTTC
TRBV29-1	TRBJ2-3	.	.	CSVDLGRPGNPQYF	TGCAGCGTTGATCTGGGCCGTCCTGGAAATCCGCAGTATTTT
TRBV27	TRBJ1-3	TRBD1	.	CASRTTFGTGSGNTIYF	TGTGCCAGCCGTACAACCTTCGGGACAGGATCTGGAAACACCATATATTTT
TRBV28	TRBJ2-1	.	.	CASSKQGIGEQFF	TGTGCCAGCAGTAAACAGGGAATAGGTGAGCAGTTCTTC
TRBV4-3	TRBJ1-2	.	.	CASARGGADSYGYTF	TGCGCCAGCGCCCGGGGGGGCGCAGATAGCTATGGCTACACCTTC
TRBV5-5	TRBJ1-5	.	.	CASSLVMGQYSNQPQHF	TGTGCCAGCAGCTTGGTTATGGGGCAGTATAGCAATCAGCCCCAGCATTTT
TRBV18	TRBJ1-1	.	.	CASSPVGATEAFF	TGTGCCAGCTCACCCGTAGGGGCCACTGAAGCTTTCTTT
TRBV14	TRBJ2-5	TRBD1	.	CASSRPGGWGQETQYF	TGTGCCAGCAGCCGCCCAGGGGGCTGGGGCCAAGAGACCCAGTACTTC
TRBV4-2	TRBJ2-1	.	.	CASSQDGRGGGNNEQFF	TGTGCCAGCAGCCAAGATGGTCGGGGAGGGGGAAACAATGAGCAGTTCTTC
TRBV9	TRBJ1-1	.	.	CASSISGDTEAFF	TGTGCCAGCAGCATAAGCGGGGACACTGAAGCTTTCTTT
TRBV5-1	TRBJ2-2	.	.	CASSYSGTPNTGELFF	TGCGCCAGCAGCTACTCCGGGACACCGAACACCGGGGAGCTGTTTTTT
TRBV7-2	TRBJ1-2	TRBD1	once	CASSLAGQDGYGYTF	TGTGCCAGCAGCTTAGCTGGACAGGATGGCTATGGCTACACCTTC
TRBV9	TRBJ2-7	TRBD2	.	CASSVSGSGGRSYEQYF	TGTGCCAGCAGCGTATCGGGTAGCGGGGGTCGCTCCTACGAGCAGTACTTC
TRBV7-3	TRBJ2-3	.	.	CASGPISTDTQYF	TGTGCCAGCGGGCCTATCAGCACAGATACGCAGTATTTT
TRBV7-9	TRBJ1-5	.	.	CASSLTGYDQPQHF	TGTGCCAGCAGCTTAACGGGATATGATCAGCCCCAGCATTTT
TRBV5-1	TRBJ2-2	.	.	CASSLGPVSNTGELFF	TGCGCCAGCAGCTTGGGTCCGGTGTCGAACACCGGGGAGCTGTTTTTT
TRBV6-5	TRBJ1-5	TRBD1	.	CASSYSAGGGNQPQHF	TGTGCCAGCAGTTACTCGGCAGGGGGCGGGAATCAGCCCCAGCATTTT
TRBV5-4	TRBJ1-2	TRBD1	.	CASSPPNGQGENGYTF	TGTGCCAGCAGCCCCCCCAACGGACAGGGGGAAAATGGCTACACCTTC
TRBV27	TRBJ1-1	TRBD1	.	CASSPDPTGGDTEAFF	TGTGCCAGCAGTCCGGACCCGACAGGGGGCGACACTGAAGCTTTCTTT
TRBV19	TRBJ1-5	.	once	CASSIGGASNQPQHF	TGTGCCAGTAGTATAGGCGGGGCTAGCAATCAGCCCCAGCATTTT
TRBV6-6	TRBJ1-1	TRBD1	few	CASSRTGTGVNTEAFF	TGTGCCAGCAGTCGAACCGGGACAGGTGTGAACACTGAAGCTTTCTTT
TRBV3-1/TRBV3-2	TRBJ1-1	.	few	CASSQRGTGGEAFF	TGTGCCAGCAGCCAAAGAGGTACGGGGGGTGAAGCTTTCTTT
TRBV10-3	TRBJ2-7	TRBD1	.	CAISTGTGFGEQYF	TGTGCCATCAGTACCGGGACAGGGTTTGGCGAGCAGTACTTC
TRBV5-1	TRBJ1-1	.	.	CASSQQHEGTEAFF	TGCGCCAGCAGCCAACAGCATGAAGGCACTGAAGCTTTCTTT
TRBV19	TRBJ1-1	.	.	CASSMTRGGNTEAFF	TGTGCCAGTAGTATGACCCGGGGAGGTAACACTGAAGCTTTCTTT
TRBV28	TRBJ1-2	TRBD1	.	CASRALGQGSYGYTF	TGTGCCAGCAGGGCCCTGGGACAGGGGAGCTATGGCTACACCTTC
TRBV5-1	TRBJ1-2	TRBD1	few	CASSLGGSNYGYTF	TGCGCCAGCAGCCTAGGGGGCTCTAACTATGGCTACACCTTC
TRBV30	TRBJ1-5	.	few	CAWSPGLGGGQPQHF	TGTGCCTGGAGCCCCGGGCTGGGAGGGGGTCAGCCCCAGCATTTT
TRBV2	TRBJ2-5	TRBD2	few	CASIRTSGGQETQYF	TGTGCCAGCATCCGGACTAGCGGGGGGCAAGAGACCCAGTACTTC
TRBV6-6	TRBJ1-2	.	.	CASSQPGTMSYTF	TGTGCCAGCAGTCAGCCGGGAACTATGAGCTACACCTTC
TRBV7-3	TRBJ2-3	.	.	CASSLTPDYMQYF	TGTGCCAGCAGCTTAACCCCAGATTACATGCAGTATTTT
TRBV3-1/TRBV3-2	TRBJ2-2	TRBD2	.	CASSQAGGRVTGELFF	TGTGCCAGCAGCCAAGCGGGGGGGCGAGTCACCGGGGAGCTGTTTTTT
TRBV5-1	TRBJ2-7	.	.	CASSLGPDRYYEQYF	TGCGCCAGCAGCTTGGGACCGGACAGATACTACGAGCAGTACTTC
TRBV11-2	TRBJ2-5	.	.	CASSPAGMQETQYF	TGTGCCAGCAGCCCCGCCGGGATGCAAGAGACCCAGTACTTC
TRBV4-2	TRBJ1-1	TRBD1	.	CASSQQGAEAFF	TGTGCCAGCAGCCAACAGGGGGCTGAAGCTTTCTTT
TRBV9	TRBJ2-1	.	.	CASSVGSSSYNEQFF	TGTGCCAGCAGCGTAGGGTCCAGCTCCTACAATGAGCAGTTCTTC
TRBV15	TRBJ2-1	TRBD2	.	CATSRDQGGGAGNEQFF	TGTGCCACCAGCAGAGATCAGGGCGGGGGGGCCGGAAATGAGCAGTTCTTC
TRBV28	TRBJ1-4	TRBD1	.	CASSSWGSGGANEKLFF	TGTGCCAGCAGTTCCTGGGGGTCAGGGGGCGCCAATGAAAAACTGTTTTTT
TRBV12-3/TRBV12-4	TRBJ2-7	.	.	CASSWQDYEQYF	TGTGCCAGCAGTTGGCAGGACTACGAGCAGTACTTC
TRBV27	TRBJ2-7	TRBD1	.	CASWDRASYEQYF	TGTGCCTCCTGGGACAGGGCCTCCTACGAGCAGTACTTC
TRBV28	TRBJ1-1	TRBD1	.	CASSASGQGRATEAFF	TGTGCCAGCAGTGCGTCGGGACAGGGTCGGGCCACTGAAGCTTTCTTT
TRBV30	TRBJ2-7	.	.	CAWSVETALSYEQYF	TGTGCCTGGAGTGTGGAGACAGCGCTTTCCTACGAGCAGTACTTC
TRBV5-1	TRBJ2-1	TRBD2	many	CASRPGTSGNNEQFF	TGCGCCAGTCGTCCCGGGACTAGCGGGAACAATGAGCAGTTCTTC
TRBV20-1	TRBJ2-5	TRBD2	once	CSASSSGGVMEGQYF	TGCAGTGCTAGTAGTAGCGGGGGAGTCATGGAGGGCCAGTACTTC
TRBV10-1	TRBJ1-1	.	.	CASSESVSATDTEAFF	TGCGCCAGCAGTGAGTCGGTGTCAGCGACTGACACTGAAGCTTTCTTT
TRBV28	TRBJ2-7	.	few	CAKQDTPPTYEQYF	TGTGCCAAACAGGATACACCGCCTACCTACGAGCAGTACTTC
TRBV5-1	TRBJ2-2	TRBD2	.	CASSFLGGGPSLMNTGELFF	TGCGCCAGCAGCTTCCTTGGCGGGGGTCCTTCACTTATGAACACCGGGGAGCTGTTTTTT
TRBV9	TRBJ1-1	TRBD1	.	CASSEQGDTEAFF	TGTGCCAGCAGCGAACAGGGGGATACTGAAGCTTTCTTT
TRBV18	TRBJ2-4	.	.	CASSPQVGPGGKNIQYF	TGTGCCAGCTCACCACAGGTGGGGCCCGGGGGTAAAAACATTCAGTACTTC
TRBV7-9	TRBJ1-4	.	.	CASSLEGPRGLFF	TGTGCCAGCAGCTTAGAAGGCCCAAGGGGACTGTTTTTT
TRBV2	TRBJ1-3	TRBD1	.	CASRDRGLVDTIYF	TGTGCCAGCAGAGACAGGGGGCTGGTGGACACCATATATTTT
TRBV11-3	TRBJ1-3	.	.	CASNLGGTAGNTIYF	TGTGCCAGCAACTTGGGGGGAACCGCTGGAAACACCATATATTTT
TRBV5-8	TRBJ1-1	TRBD1	.	CASSIRDRVRYTEAFF	TGTGCCAGCAGCATCCGGGACAGGGTTCGGTACACTGAAGCTTTCTTT
TRBV9	TRBJ2-7	.	.	CASSVSGTPSYEQYF	TGTGCCAGCAGCGTCTCCGGGACACCCTCCTACGAGCAGTACTTC